This T cell receptor (beta chain) is from a study of graft-versus-host responses after intestinal transplantation. Study-wide background: The recipients all started with anti-thymocyte globulin induction and then took tacrolimus and steroids for two to four years. Study-level points and caveats: Allografts of patients with graft-donor T cell macrochimerism showed high graft-versus-host to host-versus-graft clone ratios. Recipient marrow held GvH clones, some first seen in ileum or blood.

CDR1 and CDR2 (germline): GTSNPN, SVGIG (reference sequence). The CDR3 has 19 amino acids. Trimming took off 0 bases at V and 0 bases at J, with 20 bases between the two ends. Only one count was recorded for this clone. Its antigen is unidentified. Here immunoSEQ multiplex PCR was the method, and the copy in TCRdb shows in-frame clones only, minus some. The profile shows 130,000 or so clones, about nine tenths of them singletons. The sequence came from a human donor who received an intestinal transplant. The chain combines TRBV30 with TRBJ1-4; maybe TRBD1 (5 bases). The source was unstimulated CD4+ T cells sorted from spleen or lymph node cells, collected before intestinal transplant. CDR3 protein: CAWSVLQLVGDSTNEKLFF. The CDR3 DNA follows: TGTGCCTGGAGTGTACTCCAGTTAGTAGGGGATTCAACTAATGAAAAACTGTTTTTT. Together with reference TRBV30 and TRBJ1-4, the CDR3 gives the full variable domain: SQTIHQWPATLVQPVGSPLSLECTVEGTSNPNLYWYRQAAGRGLQLLFYSVGIGQISSEVPQNLSASRPQDRQFILSSKKLLLSDSGFYLCAWSVLQLVGDSTNEKLFFGSGTQLSVL.